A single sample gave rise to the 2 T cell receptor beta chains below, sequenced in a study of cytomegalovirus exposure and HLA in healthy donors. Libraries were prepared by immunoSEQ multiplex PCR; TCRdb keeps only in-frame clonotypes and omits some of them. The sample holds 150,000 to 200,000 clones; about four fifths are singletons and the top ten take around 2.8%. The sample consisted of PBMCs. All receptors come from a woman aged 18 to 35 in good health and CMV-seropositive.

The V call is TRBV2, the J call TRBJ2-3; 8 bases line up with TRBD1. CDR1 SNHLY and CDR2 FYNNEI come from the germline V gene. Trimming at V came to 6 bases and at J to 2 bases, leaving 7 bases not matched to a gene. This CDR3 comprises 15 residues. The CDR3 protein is CASSAQGAATDTQYF. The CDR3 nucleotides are TGTGCCAGCAGCGCGCAGGGGGCAGCCACAGATACGCAGTATTTT.

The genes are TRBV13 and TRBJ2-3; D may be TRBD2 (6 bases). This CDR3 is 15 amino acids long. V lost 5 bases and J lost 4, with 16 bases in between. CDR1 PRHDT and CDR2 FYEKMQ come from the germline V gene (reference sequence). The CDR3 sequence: CASSLKTGEADTQYF. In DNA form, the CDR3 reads TGTGCCAGCAGCCTCAAAACGGGGGAGGCAGATACGCAGTATTTT.